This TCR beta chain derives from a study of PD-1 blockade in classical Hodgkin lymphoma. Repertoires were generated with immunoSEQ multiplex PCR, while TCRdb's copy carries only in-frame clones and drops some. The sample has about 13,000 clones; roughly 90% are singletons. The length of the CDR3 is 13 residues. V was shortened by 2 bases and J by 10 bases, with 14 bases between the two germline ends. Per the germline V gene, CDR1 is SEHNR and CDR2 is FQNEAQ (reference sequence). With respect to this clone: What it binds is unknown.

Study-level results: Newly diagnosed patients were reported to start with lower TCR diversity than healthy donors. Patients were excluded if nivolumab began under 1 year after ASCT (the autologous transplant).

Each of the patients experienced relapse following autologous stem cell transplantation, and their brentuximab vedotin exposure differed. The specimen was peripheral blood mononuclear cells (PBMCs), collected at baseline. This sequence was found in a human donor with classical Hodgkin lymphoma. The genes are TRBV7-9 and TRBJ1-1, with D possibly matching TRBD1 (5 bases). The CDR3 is CASSLPPKTGAFF. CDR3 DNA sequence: TGTGCCAGCAGCTTACCCCCCAAAACAGGAGCTTTCTTT. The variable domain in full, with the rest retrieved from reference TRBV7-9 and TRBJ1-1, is DTGVSQNPRHKITKRGQNVTFRCDPISEHNRLYWYRQTLGQGPEFLTYFQNEAQLEKSRLLSDRFSAERPKGSFSTLEIQRTEQGDSAMYLCASSLPPKTGAFFGQGTRLTVV.